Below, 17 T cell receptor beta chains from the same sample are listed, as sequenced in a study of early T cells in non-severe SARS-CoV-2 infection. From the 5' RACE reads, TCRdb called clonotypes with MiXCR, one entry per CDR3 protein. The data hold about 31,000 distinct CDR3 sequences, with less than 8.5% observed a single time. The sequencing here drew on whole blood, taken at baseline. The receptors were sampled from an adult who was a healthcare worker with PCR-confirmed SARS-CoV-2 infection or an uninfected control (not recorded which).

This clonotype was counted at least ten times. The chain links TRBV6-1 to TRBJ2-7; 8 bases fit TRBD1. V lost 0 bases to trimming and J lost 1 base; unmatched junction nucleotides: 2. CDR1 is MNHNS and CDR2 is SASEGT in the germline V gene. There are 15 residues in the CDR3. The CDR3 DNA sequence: TGTGCCAGCAGTGAAGCGGGGACAGGATCCTACGAGCAGTACGTC. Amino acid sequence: CASSEAGTGSYEQYV.

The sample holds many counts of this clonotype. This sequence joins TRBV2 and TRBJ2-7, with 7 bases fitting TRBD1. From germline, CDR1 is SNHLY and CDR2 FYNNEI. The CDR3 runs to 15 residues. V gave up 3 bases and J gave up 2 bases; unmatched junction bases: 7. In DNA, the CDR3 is TGTGCCAGCAGTGACTCGGCAGGGGGTCCCTACGAGCAGTACGTC. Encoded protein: CASSDSAGGPYEQYV.

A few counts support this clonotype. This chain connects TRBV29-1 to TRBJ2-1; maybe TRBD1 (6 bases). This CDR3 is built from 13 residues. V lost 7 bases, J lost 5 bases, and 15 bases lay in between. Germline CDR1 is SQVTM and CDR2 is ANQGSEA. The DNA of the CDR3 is TGCAGCGCCAGTCAGGGGCGGAACAATGAGCAGTTCTTC. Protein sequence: CSASQGRNNEQFF.

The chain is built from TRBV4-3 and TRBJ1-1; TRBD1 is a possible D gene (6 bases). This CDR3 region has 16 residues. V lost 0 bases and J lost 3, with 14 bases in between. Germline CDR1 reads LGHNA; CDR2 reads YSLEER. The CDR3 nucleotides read TGCGCCAGCAGCCAAGATCCGACAGGTCGTTACACTGAAGCTTTCTTT. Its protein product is CASSQDPTGRYTEAFF.

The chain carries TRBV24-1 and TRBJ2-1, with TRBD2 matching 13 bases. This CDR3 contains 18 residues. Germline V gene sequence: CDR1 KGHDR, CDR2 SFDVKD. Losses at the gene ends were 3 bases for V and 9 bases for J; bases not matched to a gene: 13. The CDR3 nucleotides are TGTGCCACCAGTGATCGCGGGACGGGACTAGCGGGATCGGGTGAGCAGTTCTTC. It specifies CATSDRGTGLAGSGEQFF.

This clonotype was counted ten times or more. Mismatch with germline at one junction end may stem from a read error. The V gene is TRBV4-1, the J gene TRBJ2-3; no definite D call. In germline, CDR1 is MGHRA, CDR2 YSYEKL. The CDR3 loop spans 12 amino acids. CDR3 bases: TGCGCCAGCAGCAAAGACACAGATACGCAGTATTTT. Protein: CASSKDTDTQYF.

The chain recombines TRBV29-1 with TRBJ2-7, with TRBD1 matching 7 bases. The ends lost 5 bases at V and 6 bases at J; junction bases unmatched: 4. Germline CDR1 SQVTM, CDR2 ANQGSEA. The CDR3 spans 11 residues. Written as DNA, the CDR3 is TGCAGCGTTAGGGACAGCTCCGAGCAGTACGTC. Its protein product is CSVRDSSEQYV.

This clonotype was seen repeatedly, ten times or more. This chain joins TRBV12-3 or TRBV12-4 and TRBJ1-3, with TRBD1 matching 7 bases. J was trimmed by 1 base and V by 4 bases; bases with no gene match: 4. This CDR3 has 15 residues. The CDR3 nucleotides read TGTGCCAGCAGTTCCCGACAGGGATCTGGAAACACCATATATTTT. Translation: CASSSRQGSGNTIYF.

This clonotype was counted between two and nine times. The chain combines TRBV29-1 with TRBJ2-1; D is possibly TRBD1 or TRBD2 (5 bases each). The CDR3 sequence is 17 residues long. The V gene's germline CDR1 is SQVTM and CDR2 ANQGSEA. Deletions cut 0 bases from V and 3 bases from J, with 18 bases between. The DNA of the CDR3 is TGCAGCGTTGAAGAGGAACGGGCAGGGACCTACTACAATGAGCAGTTCTTC. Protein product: CSVEEERAGTYYNEQFF.

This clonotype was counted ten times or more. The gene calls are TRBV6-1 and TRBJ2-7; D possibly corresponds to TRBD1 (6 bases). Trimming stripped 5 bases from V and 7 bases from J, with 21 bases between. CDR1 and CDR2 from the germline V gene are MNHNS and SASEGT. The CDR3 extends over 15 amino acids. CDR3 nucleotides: TGTGCCAGCAGTTCCCGGGACACGGCCGAGAGGGAGCAGTACTTC. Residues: CASSSRDTAEREQYF.

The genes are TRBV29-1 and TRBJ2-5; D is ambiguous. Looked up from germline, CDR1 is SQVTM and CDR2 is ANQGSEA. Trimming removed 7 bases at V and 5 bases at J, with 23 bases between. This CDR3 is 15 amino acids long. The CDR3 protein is CSALPIKDPLETQYF. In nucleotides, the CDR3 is TGCAGCGCGTTGCCGATTAAGGACCCCTTGGAGACCCAGTACTTC.

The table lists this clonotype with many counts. The DNA for the CDR3 is TGTGCCAGCAACCTAGGACAGGCGCTAACTGAAGCTTTCTTT. Translated: CASNLGQALTEAFF. V usage is TRBV12-3 or TRBV12-4 and J usage is TRBJ1-1; 7 nucleotides align to TRBD1. The CDR3 spans 14 residues. Germline trimming cut 7 bases from V and 5 bases from J; bases unmatched to any gene: 10.

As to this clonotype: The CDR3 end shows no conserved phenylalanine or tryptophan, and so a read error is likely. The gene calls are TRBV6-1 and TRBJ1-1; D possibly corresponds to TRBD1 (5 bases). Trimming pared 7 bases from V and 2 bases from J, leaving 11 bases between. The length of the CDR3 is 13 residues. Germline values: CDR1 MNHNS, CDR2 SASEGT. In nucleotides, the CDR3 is TGTGCCAGCACCGGGACGGCAAACACTGAAGCTTTCTCT. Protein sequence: CASTGTANTEAFS.

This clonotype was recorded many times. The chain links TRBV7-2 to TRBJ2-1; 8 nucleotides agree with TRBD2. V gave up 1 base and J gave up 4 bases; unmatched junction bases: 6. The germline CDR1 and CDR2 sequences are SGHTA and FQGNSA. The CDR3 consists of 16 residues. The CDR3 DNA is TGTGCCAGCAGCTTAGGCCCGGGAGGGCGGTACAATGAGCAGTTCTTC. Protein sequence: CASSLGPGGRYNEQFF.

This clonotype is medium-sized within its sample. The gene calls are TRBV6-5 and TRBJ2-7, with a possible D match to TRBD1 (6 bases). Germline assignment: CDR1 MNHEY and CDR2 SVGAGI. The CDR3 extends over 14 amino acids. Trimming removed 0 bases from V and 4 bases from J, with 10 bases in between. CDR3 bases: TGTGCCAGCAGTTACTCCCAGGGGCGGTACGAGCAGTACTTC. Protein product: CASSYSQGRYEQYF.

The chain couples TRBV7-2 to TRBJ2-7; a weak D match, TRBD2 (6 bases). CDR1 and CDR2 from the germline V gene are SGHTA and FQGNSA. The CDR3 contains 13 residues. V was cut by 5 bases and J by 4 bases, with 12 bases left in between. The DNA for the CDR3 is TGTGCCAGCAGCCAAGGAGCGGGTTACGAGCAGTACTTC. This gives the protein CASSQGAGYEQYF.

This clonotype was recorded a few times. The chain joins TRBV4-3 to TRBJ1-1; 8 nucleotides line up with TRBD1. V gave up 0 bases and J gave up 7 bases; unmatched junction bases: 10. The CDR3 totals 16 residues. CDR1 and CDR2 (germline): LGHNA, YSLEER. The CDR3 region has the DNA TGCGCCAGCAGCCAAGAACACGGACAGGGAATTTTTGAAGCTTTCTTT. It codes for CASSQEHGQGIFEAFF.